This T cell receptor (beta chain) was recorded in a study of blood T cell repertoires in COVID-19. The CDR3 is made up of 15 amino acids. V was clipped by 4 bases and J by 1 base; unmatched bases: 5. Germline V lookup: CDR1 SGHRS, CDR2 YFSETQ. Only in-frame clones appear in the TCRdb table, and some are missing; sequencing was by immunoSEQ multiplex PCR. Seen here are fewer than 250,000 clones, 87% observed once, and the top ten hold 7.2%. Sequenced input: PBMCs or T cells enriched from blood (not recorded which). J is TRBJ2-1 and V is TRBV5-1, with 7 bases lining up with TRBD2. This receptor was taken from a man younger than 45 in a cohort exposed to, infected with or recovered from COVID-19 (not recorded which). The CDR3 loop is CASSISGLSYNEQFF. In DNA form, the CDR3 reads TGCGCCAGCAGCATTAGCGGGCTGTCCTACAATGAGCAGTTCTTC.